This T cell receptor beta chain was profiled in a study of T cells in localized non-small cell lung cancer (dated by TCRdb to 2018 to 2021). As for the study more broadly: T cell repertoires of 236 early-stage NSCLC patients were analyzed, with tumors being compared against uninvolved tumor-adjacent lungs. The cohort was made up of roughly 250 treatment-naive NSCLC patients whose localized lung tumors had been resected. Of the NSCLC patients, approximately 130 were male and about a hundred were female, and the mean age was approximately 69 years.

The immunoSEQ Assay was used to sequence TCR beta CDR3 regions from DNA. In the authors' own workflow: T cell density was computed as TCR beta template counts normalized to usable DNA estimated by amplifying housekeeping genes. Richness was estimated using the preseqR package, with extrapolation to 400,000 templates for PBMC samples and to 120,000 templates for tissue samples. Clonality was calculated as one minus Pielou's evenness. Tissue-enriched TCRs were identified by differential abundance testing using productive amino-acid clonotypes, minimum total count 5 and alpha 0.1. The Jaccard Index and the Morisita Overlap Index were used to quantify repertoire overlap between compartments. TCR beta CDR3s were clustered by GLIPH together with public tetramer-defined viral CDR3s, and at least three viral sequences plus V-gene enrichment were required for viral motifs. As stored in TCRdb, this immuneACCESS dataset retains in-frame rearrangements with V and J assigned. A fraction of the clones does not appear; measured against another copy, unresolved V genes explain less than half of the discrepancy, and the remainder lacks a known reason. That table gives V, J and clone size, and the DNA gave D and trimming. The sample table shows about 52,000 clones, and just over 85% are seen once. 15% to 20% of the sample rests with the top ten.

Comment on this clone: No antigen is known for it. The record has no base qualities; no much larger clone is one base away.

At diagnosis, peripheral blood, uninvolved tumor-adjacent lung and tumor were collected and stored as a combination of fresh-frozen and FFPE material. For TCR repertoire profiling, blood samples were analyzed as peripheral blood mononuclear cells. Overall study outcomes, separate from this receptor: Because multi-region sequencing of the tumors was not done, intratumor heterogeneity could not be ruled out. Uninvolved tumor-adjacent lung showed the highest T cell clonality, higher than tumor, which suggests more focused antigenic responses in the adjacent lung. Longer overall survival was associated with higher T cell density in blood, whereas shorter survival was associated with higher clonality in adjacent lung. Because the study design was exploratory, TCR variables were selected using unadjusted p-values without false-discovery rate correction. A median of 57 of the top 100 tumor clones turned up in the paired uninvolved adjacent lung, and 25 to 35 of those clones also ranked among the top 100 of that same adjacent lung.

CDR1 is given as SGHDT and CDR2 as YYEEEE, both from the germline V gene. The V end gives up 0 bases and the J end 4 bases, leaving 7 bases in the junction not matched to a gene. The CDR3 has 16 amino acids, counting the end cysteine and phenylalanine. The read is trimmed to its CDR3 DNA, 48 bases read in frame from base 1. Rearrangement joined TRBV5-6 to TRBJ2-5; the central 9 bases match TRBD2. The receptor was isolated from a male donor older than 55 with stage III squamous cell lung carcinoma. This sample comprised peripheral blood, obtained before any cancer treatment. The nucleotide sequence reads TGTGCCAGCAGCTTGGGTACGGGACTAGCCACAGAGACCCAGTACTTC. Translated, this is CASSLGTGLATETQYF.